The 21 T cell receptor beta chains given below trace back to one sample, sequenced in a study of blood T cell repertoires in COVID-19. Clones were read by immunoSEQ multiplex PCR, and TCRdb kept only the in-frame ones, dropping some. The table lists approximately 82,000 clones, about 89% of them singletons. Sequenced material: peripheral blood. These receptors were taken from a man aged 65-85 years with active or convalescent COVID-19.

This sequence joins TRBV30 and TRBJ1-6; 11 nucleotides agree with TRBD1. CDR1 is GTSNPN, CDR2 SVGIG, per germline (reference sequence). The trim removed 4 bases at V and 8 bases at J, leaving 1 base unmatched. The CDR3 has 13 amino acids. The CDR3 DNA is TGTGCCTGGAAGGGACAGGGGGATTCACCCCTCCACTTT. Residues: CAWKGQGDSPLHF.

V usage is TRBV12-3 or TRBV12-4 and J usage is TRBJ2-3; D uncertain. V was cut by 2 bases and J by 14 bases, with 11 bases left in between. The CDR3 spans 11 residues. The CDR3 coding sequence is TGTGCCAGCAGTTTATTGGGCTCGGCGTATTTT. Its protein product is CASSLLGSAYF.

This clone was counted once. The chain recombines TRBV6-4 with TRBJ1-5, with 11 bases identical to TRBD1. The junction had 5 bases not matched to a gene; V was cut back by 2 bases and J by 2 bases. Germline lookup yields CDR1 MRHNA and CDR2 SNTAGT. The CDR3 length is 17 residues. The chain's CDR3 is CASSDATGQGGNQPQHF. In DNA form, the CDR3 reads TGTGCCAGCAGTGACGCGACGGGACAGGGGGGCAATCAGCCCCAGCATTTT.

A few counts support this clone. This sequence joins TRBV5-1 and TRBJ1-3; D is uncertain. V lost 0 bases and J lost 6, with 10 bases in between. Germline V lookup: CDR1 SGHRS, CDR2 YFSETQ. This CDR3 is built from 14 residues. CDR3 sequence: CASSLGQATNTIYF. The CDR3, as DNA: TGCGCCAGCAGCTTGGGGCAGGCGACAAACACCATATATTTT.

As concerns this clone: The junction shows a germline mismatch at one end, possibly a read error. The chain carries TRBV10-3 and TRBJ2-7; D is possibly TRBD1 (6 bases). CDR3 length: 13 residues. The V gene's germline CDR1 is ENHRY and CDR2 SYGVKD. The CDR3 coding sequence is TGTGCCATCAGCCCCTTCGAAGAACAGGGATTCAACTTC. This translates into CAISPFEEQGFNF.

Only one count was recorded for this clone. CDR3 nucleotide sequence: TGTGCCAGCAGCCCCTTGGTAACACGAGGAAACACCATATATTTT. This codes for CASSPLVTRGNTIYF. The chain couples TRBV7-2 to TRBJ1-3, with D hard to call. The V end lost 5 bases, the J end lost 4 bases, and 15 bases lay between the germline ends. CDR1 SGHTA and CDR2 FQGNSA come from the germline V gene. The CDR3 spans 15 residues.

This chain links TRBV4-2 with TRBJ2-1, with 11 bases fitting TRBD2. Germline loops: CDR1 LGHNA, CDR2 YNFKEQ. The CDR3 spans 17 residues. V was clipped by 3 bases and J by 2 bases; unmatched bases: 6. The CDR3, as DNA: TGTGCCAGCAGCCACACTAGCGGGAGTATCGCCTACAATGAGCAGTTCTTC. It translates to CASSHTSGSIAYNEQFF.

This chain joins TRBV30 and TRBJ2-3; TRBD1 agrees at 7 bases. V was clipped by 0 bases and J by 4 bases; unmatched bases: 1. Germline values: CDR1 GTSNPN, CDR2 SVGIG (reference sequence). This CDR3 spans 13 amino acids. CDR3: CAWSVGQADTQYF. The CDR3 DNA reads as TGTGCCTGGAGTGTAGGACAGGCAGATACGCAGTATTTT.

The chain couples TRBV28 to TRBJ2-7; 7 positions match TRBD2. This CDR3 comprises 13 residues. V gave up 3 bases and J gave up 3 bases; unmatched junction bases: 2. Germline lookup yields CDR1 MDHEN and CDR2 SYDVKM. The CDR3 is CASSLGGIYEQYF. CDR3 nucleotide sequence: TGTGCCAGCAGTTTGGGGGGGATCTACGAGCAGTACTTC.

The chain couples TRBV28 to TRBJ2-4; 9 nucleotides match TRBD1. Per the germline V gene, CDR1 is MDHEN and CDR2 is SYDVKM. Unmatched junction bases numbered 13, after V lost 6 bases and J lost 13 bases. This CDR3 region has 14 residues. DNA of the CDR3: TGTGCCAGCAGCCCCCCGGGACAGGGACCACTCCAGTACTTC. It is translated as CASSPPGQGPLQYF.

The chain combines TRBV19 with TRBJ2-3; 7 bases align to TRBD2. CDR1 is LNHDA, CDR2 SQIVND, per germline (reference sequence). V shed 1 base and J 2 bases; nucleotides not matched to a gene: 6. This CDR3 spans 16 amino acids. CDR3 amino acids: CASSIASGLNTDTQYF. The CDR3 coding sequence is TGTGCCAGTAGTATAGCTAGCGGCTTAAACACAGATACGCAGTATTTT.

V gene TRBV7-6 combines with J gene TRBJ1-6; D is uncertain. CDR3 size: 16 residues. Germline V lookup: CDR1 SGHVS, CDR2 FNYEAQ. Trimming removed 1 base from V and 7 bases from J, with 14 bases in between. CDR3 sequence reads: CASSLVLAGSNSPLHF. The CDR3 region has the DNA TGTGCCAGCAGCTTAGTCCTCGCGGGAAGCAATTCACCCCTCCACTTT.

This chain uses TRBV27 with TRBJ1-2; perhaps TRBD1 as D (6 bases). The germline V gene encodes CDR1 MNHEY and CDR2 SMNVEV (reference sequence). There are 15 residues in the CDR3. Trimming removed 5 bases at V and 8 bases at J, with 21 bases between. CDR3 nucleotide sequence: TGTGCCAGCAGTCGCGACCTGACAGGTTTTTTGGGCTACACCTTC. Protein sequence: CASSRDLTGFLGYTF.

V is TRBV11-3 and J is TRBJ2-1, with TRBD2 matching over 11 bases. From germline, CDR1 is SGHNT and CDR2 YENEEA. This CDR3 is built from 15 residues. V shed 1 base and J 7 bases; nucleotides not matched to a gene: 3. The CDR3 DNA reads as TGTGCCAGCAGCTTAGGGTTAGCGGGAGGGAATGAGCAGTTCTTC. Translated, it gives CASSLGLAGGNEQFF.

This clone turned up a few times. The rearrangement joins TRBV18 to TRBJ1-5, with D unclear. The CDR3 consists of 13 residues. Per germline, CDR1 KGHSH and CDR2 LQKENI. The V gene lost 5 bases and the J gene lost 8 bases, with 13 bases spanning the gap. CDR3 in DNA: TGTGCCAGCTCAAGGTCAGAAGAGGAGCCCCAGCATTTT. This gives the protein CASSRSEEEPQHF. Full variable domain (missing parts from reference TRBV18 and TRBJ1-5): NAGVMQNPRHLVRRRGQEARLRCSPMKGHSHVYWYRQLPEEGLKFMVYLQKENIIDESGMPKERFSAEFPKEGPSILRIQQVVRGDSAAYFCASSRSEEEPQHFGDGTRLSIL.

This clone was detected only a few times. This chain uses TRBV21-1 with TRBJ2-7; the tabulated D call, TRBD2, remains unverified against the DNA. TRBV21-1 counts as a pseudogene. The CDR3 is made up of 17 amino acids. The CDR3 loop is CASSRQRTSGSSAEQYF. CDR3 DNA: TGTGCCAGCAGCCGCCAAAGGACTAGCGGGAGCTCTGCCGAGCAGTACTTC.

The chain combines TRBV5-5 with TRBJ2-7, with 8 positions matching TRBD1. The junction had 9 bases not matched to a gene; V was cut back by 0 bases and J by 1 base. From germline, CDR1 is SGHKS and CDR2 YYEKEE (reference sequence). The CDR3 runs 17 residues. For the CDR3, the DNA is TGTGCCAGCAGCTTGGCCAGGGCAGGGGGCATATCCTACGAGCAGTACTTC. Its translation is CASSLARAGGISYEQYF.

V is TRBV28 and J is TRBJ1-1, with a possible D match to TRBD1 (6 bases). CDR1 is MDHEN, CDR2 SYDVKM, per germline. There are 12 residues in the CDR3. V lost 5 bases and J lost 7, with 11 bases in between. Here the CDR3 DNA reads TGTGCCAGCAGTGTCTCGGACAGTGAAGCTTTCTTT. Translated, it gives CASSVSDSEAFF.

The rearrangement joins TRBV29-1 to TRBJ1-1; D may be TRBD1 (6 bases). Trimming removed 7 bases from V and 5 bases from J, with 20 bases in between. The length of the CDR3 is 14 residues. Germline V gene lookup returns CDR1 SQVTM and CDR2 ANQGSEA. The CDR3 DNA follows: TGCAGCGCATTTCCTTCAGGGGTGAGTACTGAAGCTTTCTTT. Translated, it gives CSAFPSGVSTEAFF. The full variable domain, completed using reference TRBV29-1 and TRBJ1-1, is SAVISQKPSRDICQRGTSLTIQCQVDSQVTMMFWYRQQPGQSLTLIATANQGSEATYESGFVIDKFPISRPNLTFSTLTVSNMSPEDSSIYLCSAFPSGVSTEAFFGQGTRLTVV.

The chain has TRBV4-1 and TRBJ2-2; 9 nucleotides match TRBD2. V lost 1 base and J lost 3; bases outside the gene matches: 3. Germline lookup yields CDR1 MGHRA and CDR2 YSYEKL. The length of the CDR3 is 16 residues. CDR3 sequence reads: CASSQGLAEHTGELFF. DNA of the CDR3: TGCGCCAGCAGCCAAGGACTAGCGGAACACACCGGGGAGCTGTTTTTT.

CDR3 region: CASSFETGLSSYNEQFF. DNA of the CDR3: TGCGCCAGCAGCTTTGAAACAGGGCTCAGCTCCTACAATGAGCAGTTCTTC. The chain is built from TRBV5-1 and TRBJ2-1, with D possibly TRBD1 on 6 matching bases. V was trimmed by 2 bases and J by 0 bases, leaving 15 bases between them. Germline values: CDR1 SGHRS, CDR2 YFSETQ. This CDR3 comprises 17 residues.